These 22 T cell receptor beta chains were all obtained from the same sample, sequenced in a study of blood T cell repertoires in COVID-19. TCRdb's table, derived via immunoSEQ multiplex PCR, lists solely in-frame clones and lacks some. The table has some 270,000 clones, about nine tenths seen once. The sequencing input was peripheral blood. The origin of the receptors is a man aged 35 to 55 with active or convalescent COVID-19.

Here the CDR3 DNA reads TGTGCCAGCAGTGAAGACAGAAAGCAGTATTTT. Encoded protein: CASSEDRKQYF. The chain joins TRBV25-1 to TRBJ2-3; tentative D call: TRBD1 (5 bases). Trimming stripped 2 bases from V and 11 bases from J, with 8 bases between. Germline V lookup: CDR1 MGHDK, CDR2 SYGVNS. The CDR3 spans 11 residues.

The CDR3 here is CASSQPASGAGGNTIYF. The CDR3 DNA is TGTGCCAGCAGCCAGCCTGCCAGCGGGGCGGGAGGAAACACCATATATTTT. V is TRBV3-1 (or the pseudogene TRBV3-2) and J is TRBJ1-3; a weak D match, TRBD1 (5 bases). V was trimmed by 3 bases and J by 4 bases, leaving 19 bases between them. The V gene's germline CDR1 is LGHDT and CDR2 YNNKEL (reference sequence). This CDR3 is 17 amino acids long.

The chain uses TRBV28 and TRBJ2-7; D may be TRBD1 (6 bases). The germline gives CDR1 MDHEN, CDR2 SYDVKM. The CDR3 extends over 15 amino acids. Trimming left V 5 bases short and J 2 bases short, with 16 bases between. This CDR3 is CASSMPRTEAYEQYF. The CDR3 DNA reads as TGTGCCAGCAGTATGCCGCGGACAGAGGCCTACGAGCAGTACTTC.

The chain recombines TRBV3-1 (or the pseudogene TRBV3-2) with TRBJ2-3; D perhaps matches TRBD2 (6 bases). The germline V gene encodes CDR1 LGHDT and CDR2 YNNKEL (reference sequence). The CDR3 consists of 15 residues. V lost 3 bases to trimming and J lost 0 bases, with 10 bases between them. CDR3 residues: CASSQTSLSTDTQYF. CDR3 in DNA: TGTGCCAGCAGCCAGACTAGTCTCAGCACAGATACGCAGTATTTT.

This chain joins TRBV25-1 and TRBJ2-7; TRBD1 matches 11 bases. Germline CDR1 is MGHDK and CDR2 is SYGVNS. This CDR3 region has 14 residues. The V segment lost 4 bases and the J segment 6 bases; nucleotides outside the gene matches: 5. This chain's CDR3 is CASSAGTGGREQYF. The CDR3 DNA sequence: TGTGCCAGCAGTGCTGGGACAGGGGGTCGCGAGCAGTACTTC.

V usage is TRBV19 and J usage is TRBJ1-5, with D perhaps TRBD1 (5 bases). The germline gives CDR1 LNHDA, CDR2 SQIVND (reference sequence). V was shortened by 5 bases and J by 5 bases, with 13 bases between the two germline ends. The CDR3 is 14 amino acids. This chain's CDR3 is CASSEPGVDQPQHF. The CDR3 nucleotides are TGTGCCAGTAGTGAGCCGGGGGTCGATCAGCCCCAGCATTTT.

This chain joins TRBV2 and TRBJ2-1; D call uncertain. Germline loops: CDR1 SNHLY, CDR2 FYNNEI. The CDR3 length is 11 residues. Trimming cost V 7 bases and J 5 bases, with 6 bases left between them. As DNA, the CDR3 is TGTGCCAGCAACAGAAACAATGAGCAGTTCTTC. As protein: CASNRNNEQFF.

The genes are TRBV24-1 and TRBJ2-5; 8 positions agree with TRBD2. V was clipped by 2 bases and J by 3 bases; unmatched bases: 1. CDR1 is KGHDR, CDR2 SFDVKD, per germline. This CDR3 contains 14 residues. DNA of the CDR3: TGTGCCACCAGTGATTCACTAGCGGAAGAGACCCAGTACTTC. Translation gives CATSDSLAEETQYF.

The chain carries TRBV3-1 (or the pseudogene TRBV3-2) and TRBJ1-4; 7 nucleotides line up with TRBD1. J lost 8 bases, V lost 0 bases, and 15 bases had no gene match. Per the germline V gene, CDR1 is LGHDT and CDR2 is YNNKEL (reference sequence). The CDR3 has 18 amino acids. The CDR3 region has the DNA TGTGCCAGCAGCCAAGAAAGGGCGTGGAGGGGGCTTGAAGAAAAACTGTTTTTT. This gives the protein CASSQERAWRGLEEKLFF.

This chain joins TRBV5-1 and TRBJ2-2; possible D gene TRBD2, 7 bases. The CDR3 contains 14 residues. Trimming cost V 3 bases and J 3 bases, with 9 bases left between them. Looked up from germline, CDR1 is SGHRS and CDR2 is YFSETQ. Written as DNA, the CDR3 is TGCGCCAGCAGCTGGGAGGGGGACACCGGGGAGCTGTTTTTT. Its protein is CASSWEGDTGELFF.

The J gene is TRBJ2-7, the V gene TRBV6-5; TRBD1 aligns across 12 bases. V lost 6 bases and J lost 1; bases outside the gene matches: 4. Germline V gene lookup returns CDR1 MNHEY and CDR2 SVGAGI. CDR3 size: 15 residues. CDR3 amino acids: CASRAGQGASYEQYF. CDR3 bases: TGTGCCAGCAGGGCGGGACAGGGGGCTTCCTACGAGCAGTACTTC.

The J gene is TRBJ1-1, the V gene TRBV27; D call uncertain. The ends were cut back, 0 bases at V and 0 bases at J, with 2 bases in the middle. Germline CDR1 and CDR2: MNHEY and SMNVEV (reference sequence). The CDR3 spans 13 residues. The CDR3 is CASSLSMNTEAFF. In DNA, the CDR3 is TGTGCCAGCAGTTTATCCATGAACACTGAAGCTTTCTTT.

The chain is built from TRBV9 and TRBJ2-1; 9 positions match TRBD2. The length of the CDR3 is 16 residues. CDR1 is SGDLS and CDR2 is YYNGEE in the germline V gene. V lost 3 bases to trimming and J lost 7 bases; unmatched junction nucleotides: 11. The CDR3 here is CASSADSAGGRNEQFF. CDR3 nucleotide sequence: TGTGCCAGCAGCGCCGATTCGGCGGGGGGGCGAAATGAGCAGTTCTTC.

The chain combines TRBV11-2 with TRBJ1-5, with 8 positions matching TRBD1. V lost 1 base and J lost 6; bases outside the gene matches: 5. CDR1 and CDR2 (germline): SGHAT, FQNNGV. This CDR3 contains 15 residues. The CDR3 DNA follows: TGTGCCAGCAGCTTAGGGACAGGGTTGGGTCAGCCCCAGCATTTT. The encoded protein is CASSLGTGLGQPQHF. The full variable domain, rest sourced from reference TRBV11-2 and TRBJ1-5, is EAGVAQSPRYKIIEKRQSVAFWCNPISGHATLYWYQQILGQGPKLLIQFQNNGVVDDSQLPKDRFSAERLKGVDSTLKIQPAKLEDSAVYLCASSLGTGLGQPQHFGDGTRLSIL.

This clone was seen only once. This rearrangement joins TRBV11-3 to TRBJ2-3, with 13 bases lining up with TRBD2. This CDR3 spans 17 amino acids. With 2 bases clipped from V and 0 bases from J, the junction kept 2 bases outside the gene matches. The germline V gene has CDR1 SGHNT and CDR2 YENEEA. The CDR3 DNA follows: TGTGCCAGCAGCTTAAGACTAGCGGGGGGAAGCACAGATACGCAGTATTTT. This gives the protein CASSLRLAGGSTDTQYF.

This chain uses TRBV5-6 with TRBJ2-7; no definite D call. The germline V and J ends were trimmed by 0 bases and 6 bases, with 4 bases remaining between them. Germline values: CDR1 SGHDT, CDR2 YYEEEE. This CDR3 comprises 11 residues. As DNA, the CDR3 is TGTGCCAGCAGCTTGGCCGGCGAGCAGTACTTC. Translated: CASSLAGEQYF.

The J gene is TRBJ2-7, the V gene TRBV7-9; D gene unclear. In germline, CDR1 is SEHNR, CDR2 FQNEAQ (reference sequence). This CDR3 region has 13 residues. Deletions cut 2 bases from V and 2 bases from J, with 7 bases between. CDR3 amino acids: CASSLPPAYEQYF. Here the CDR3 DNA reads TGTGCCAGCAGCTTACCCCCTGCCTACGAGCAGTACTTC.

The CDR3 DNA reads as TGTGCCGGGTGCTTGGGCCCAAATCAGCCCCAGCATTTT. Its translation: CAGCLGPNQPQHF. The chain recombines TRBV28 with TRBJ1-5; D call uncertain. The CDR3 consists of 13 residues. The germline V gene encodes CDR1 MDHEN and CDR2 SYDVKM. V was shortened by 11 bases and J by 4 bases, with 15 bases between the two germline ends.

The chain uses TRBV5-1 and TRBJ1-3; TRBD1 matches at 9 bases. The CDR3 length is 15 residues. Trimming took 9 bases from V and 0 from J; bases not matched to a gene: 7. Germline lookup yields CDR1 SGHRS and CDR2 YFSETQ. The DNA of the CDR3 is TGCGCCACCAGGACAGGGGTATCCTCTGGAAACACCATATATTTT. It encodes CATRTGVSSGNTIYF.

The rearrangement links TRBV5-6 to TRBJ1-3; D unresolved. CDR3 length: 17 residues. Per the germline V gene, CDR1 is SGHDT and CDR2 is YYEEEE. Trimming removed 2 bases at V and 3 bases at J, with 18 bases between. The CDR3 is CASSLGLHEGFGNTIYF. CDR3 DNA: TGTGCCAGCAGCTTAGGCCTTCATGAGGGATTTGGAAACACCATATATTTT.

This clone was found once. The chain has TRBV19 and TRBJ1-2; 11 bases are a match to TRBD1. The CDR3 has 17 amino acids. The ends lost 3 bases at V and 4 bases at J; junction bases unmatched: 10. Germline CDR1 reads LNHDA; CDR2 reads SQIVND (reference sequence). This chain's CDR3 is CASSIRDRGSRSYGYTF. DNA of the CDR3: TGTGCCAGTAGTATTCGGGACAGGGGGTCCAGGTCCTATGGCTACACCTTC.

This chain uses TRBV4-2 with TRBJ2-7; 10 nucleotides match TRBD1. This CDR3 has 16 residues. V lost 0 bases and J lost 5; bases outside the gene matches: 7. Germline V gives CDR1 LGHNA, CDR2 YNFKEQ. The CDR3 DNA sequence: TGTGCCAGCAGCCAAGACCTGGGACAGGGGCCCCACGAGCAGTACTTC. The encoded protein is CASSQDLGQGPHEQYF.